The clone carrying this TCR beta chain was detected once. As yet, its antigen is unknown. The junction does not match germline at one end; this may be a read error. The iRepertoire nested amplicon-rescue multiplex PCR amplified TCR alpha and beta CDR3s from RNA. Input was about 85-400 ng of tissue mRNA or PBMC total RNA. TCRdb reprocessed the multiplex PCR reads via MiXCR and lists one record per CDR3 protein. The sample shows approximately 90,000 distinct CDR3 sequences, 20% to 25% of them seen only once. This specimen comes from a study of glioma-infiltrating T cells. General study findings and limits: Only very few CDR3 sequences appeared in both tissue and blood. Gliomas, especially low-grade, showed above-expected tissue-blood divergence; non-neoplastic patients showed below.

The V gene's germline CDR1 is LGHNA and CDR2 YNFKEQ. The CDR3 extends over 13 amino acids. The source material was glioma tissue, nonneoplastic brain tissue, or PBMCs (not recorded which). The TCR sequence derives from a human donor with low-grade glioma or glioblastoma, undergoing nonglioma brain surgery, or in good health (not recorded which). The chain joins TRBV4-2 to TRBJ2-7; D not resolved. The CDR3 nucleotides read TGTGACAGCAGCCGCGGACCCACCTACGAGCAGTACTTC. Its translation is CDSSRGPTYEQYF.